The entry below describes one T cell receptor (beta chain). Its antigen is not known. The CDR3 has 14 residues. V was cut by 2 bases and J by 0 bases, with 7 bases left in between. The V gene's germline CDR1 is LGHNA and CDR2 YSLEER. Primers: 60 Vbeta forward and 13 Jbeta reverse. Clones were sequenced by immunoSEQ multiplex PCR, and TCRdb holds only the in-frame ones, with some missing. Of 75,000 or so clones in the sample, about 70% were seen once. The data are from a study of cytomegalovirus exposure and HLA in healthy donors. Study-wide findings and caveats: Most CMV-associated TCR beta chains appeared HLA-restricted in a later analysis.

This receptor was obtained from a woman aged 25-40 years in good health and CMV-seropositive. This chain links TRBV4-3 with TRBJ1-2; no clear D gene. Source material: PBMCs. CDR3 loop: CASSQSRTNYGYTF. CDR3 DNA: TGCGCCAGCAGCCAATCTAGGACTAACTATGGCTACACCTTC.